The 32 T cell receptor beta chains in this list originate from one sample, sequenced in a study of blood T cell repertoires in COVID-19. Repertoires were generated with immunoSEQ multiplex PCR, while TCRdb's copy carries only in-frame clones and drops some. The sample lists more than 250,000 clones; around 85% were seen once. Sample: PBMCs or T cells enriched from blood (not recorded which). Receptor source: a man aged 25 to 45 who had recovered from COVID-19.

The rearrangement links TRBV6-6 to TRBJ2-7; 8 positions agree with TRBD1. CDR3 length: 15 residues. From germline, CDR1 is MNHNY and CDR2 SVGAGI (reference sequence). Trimming at V came to 2 bases and at J to 0 bases, leaving 3 bases not matched to a gene. CDR3 nucleotides: TGTGCCAGCAGTTACACCGGACAGGGCTCCTACGAGCAGTACTTC. This gives the protein CASSYTGQGSYEQYF.

V usage is TRBV5-1 and J usage is TRBJ2-2; 11 bases are a match to TRBD1. The germline V gene has CDR1 SGHRS and CDR2 YFSETQ. V shed 4 bases, J shed 4 bases, and the junction held 3 bases outside the gene matches. The CDR3 is made up of 15 amino acids. In DNA form, the CDR3 reads TGCGCCAGCAGCCCCGGGACAGGGGGCACCGGGGAGCTGTTTTTT. This encodes CASSPGTGGTGELFF.

The J gene is TRBJ2-1, the V gene TRBV5-1; TRBD1 might be the D (5 bases). The length of the CDR3 is 13 residues. V lost 1 base, J lost 8 bases, and 10 bases lay in between. CDR1 is SGHRS and CDR2 is YFSETQ in the germline V gene. The CDR3 here is CASSLWLGDEQFF. The DNA of the CDR3 is TGCGCCAGCAGCTTGTGGTTAGGGGATGAGCAGTTCTTC.

The rearrangement uses TRBV19 and TRBJ2-5; 14 positions agree with TRBD2. CDR1 and CDR2 from the germline V gene are LNHDA and SQIVND (reference sequence). CDR3 size: 17 residues. The junction had 5 bases not matched to a gene; V was cut back by 3 bases and J by 2 bases. The CDR3 DNA reads as TGTGCCAGTAGTATGGGACTAGCGGGGGCCTCGCAAGAGACCCAGTACTTC. Amino acids: CASSMGLAGASQETQYF.

About this clone itself: Other DNA sequences within the sample encode an identical CDR3. CDR3 nucleotides: TGTGCCATCAGTGAGTCAGGTCAGGGGGCCTCACCCCTCCACTTT. Its translation is CAISESGQGASPLHF. This sequence joins TRBV10-3 and TRBJ1-6, with 8 bases aligning to TRBD1. This CDR3 is 15 amino acids long. The germline CDR1 and CDR2 sequences are ENHRY and SYGVKD. V shed 0 bases and J 10 bases; nucleotides not matched to a gene: 5.

The V and J genes are TRBV19 and TRBJ1-1, with TRBD1 matching 9 bases. Trimming took 3 bases from V and 4 from J; bases not matched to a gene: 6. CDR3 length: 15 amino acids. Looked up from germline, CDR1 is LNHDA and CDR2 is SQIVND (reference sequence). The CDR3 loop is CASSIWGQGPTEAFF. The CDR3 DNA is TGTGCCAGTAGTATCTGGGGACAGGGACCCACTGAAGCTTTCTTT.

The chain joins TRBV7-2 to TRBJ1-3, with D hard to call. The CDR3 is 15 residues long. Germline V lookup: CDR1 SGHTA, CDR2 FQGNSA. Trimming took 1 base from V and 0 from J, leaving 7 bases between them. This CDR3 is CASSLVPDSGNTIYF. In DNA, the CDR3 is TGTGCCAGCAGCTTAGTACCAGACTCTGGAAACACCATATATTTT.

The chain combines TRBV27 with TRBJ1-2; D is uncertain. The CDR3 totals 16 residues. Germline CDR1 MNHEY, CDR2 SMNVEV (reference sequence). Trimming took off 0 bases at V and 4 bases at J, with 15 bases between the two ends. This CDR3 reads CASSLSISPGIYGYTF. As DNA, the CDR3 is TGTGCCAGCAGTTTATCGATTTCCCCAGGCATCTATGGCTACACCTTC.

The chain is built from TRBV27 and TRBJ2-5; 9 nucleotides match TRBD1. The V segment lost 3 bases and the J segment 4 bases; nucleotides outside the gene matches: 9. This CDR3 comprises 16 residues. In germline, CDR1 is MNHEY, CDR2 SMNVEV (reference sequence). The CDR3 sequence is CASSLFQQGAGETQYF. The DNA for the CDR3 is TGTGCCAGCAGTTTGTTCCAACAGGGGGCGGGAGAGACCCAGTACTTC.

This rearrangement joins TRBV12-3 or TRBV12-4 to TRBJ1-1; tentative D call: TRBD1 (6 bases). This CDR3 spans 13 amino acids. Trimming left V 5 bases short and J 2 bases short, with 9 bases between. CDR3 amino acids: CASSADRNTEAFF. CDR3 coding DNA: TGTGCCAGCAGTGCGGACAGAAACACTGAAGCTTTCTTT.

This rearrangement joins TRBV10-3 to TRBJ1-1; D unclear. Germline loops: CDR1 ENHRY, CDR2 SYGVKD. Trimming cost V 6 bases and J 1 base, with 9 bases left between them. The CDR3 is made up of 13 amino acids. This CDR3 reads CAIRDYTNTEAFF. CDR3 bases: TGTGCCATCAGAGACTACACGAACACTGAAGCTTTCTTT.

The chain combines TRBV18 with TRBJ2-7; 8 bases are shared with TRBD1. V was pared by 3 bases and J by 2 bases, with 6 bases of the junction left unmatched. Germline V gene data show CDR1 as KGHSH and CDR2 as LQKENI. The CDR3 extends over 15 amino acids. CDR3 in DNA: TGTGCCAGCTCACCTCGGACAGGGTTGACCTACGAGCAGTACTTC. It is translated as CASSPRTGLTYEQYF.

The gene calls are TRBV7-3 and TRBJ1-6, with D hard to call. Germline V gives CDR1 SGHTA, CDR2 FQGTGA. Trimming took off 6 bases at V and 8 bases at J, with 11 bases between the two ends. The CDR3 extends over 13 amino acids. CDR3 protein: CASRGDPYSPLHF. The CDR3 DNA reads as TGTGCCAGCAGGGGCGACCCTTATTCACCCCTCCACTTT. Variable domain in full (rest from reference TRBV7-3 and TRBJ1-6): GAGVSQTPSNKVTEKGKYVELRCDPISGHTALYWYRQSLGQGPEFLIYFQGTGAADDSGLPNDRFFAVRPEGSVSTLKIQRTERGDSAVYLCASRGDPYSPLHFGNGTRLTVT.

This clone has a single count. This sequence joins TRBV7-2 and TRBJ1-2, with no clear D. Germline V lookup: CDR1 SGHTA, CDR2 FQGNSA. The CDR3 is 13 residues long. Deletions cut 1 base from V and 3 bases from J, with 6 bases between. CDR3: CASSLVLDYGYTF. The CDR3 DNA reads as TGTGCCAGCAGCTTAGTTCTTGACTATGGCTACACCTTC.

This chain links TRBV9 with TRBJ1-1, with 7 bases that match TRBD1. Per germline, CDR1 SGDLS and CDR2 YYNGEE. The CDR3 length is 16 residues. Trimming cost V 3 bases and J 1 base; bases outside gene matches: 9. The CDR3 DNA is TGTGCCAGCAGCGCGCGGGGACAGTCAGAGAACACTGAAGCTTTCTTT. Amino acids: CASSARGQSENTEAFF.

CDR3 sequence: CSAPNDRGKGYGYTF. DNA of the CDR3: TGCAGCGCCCCCAACGACAGGGGTAAAGGGTATGGCTACACCTTC. The V call is TRBV29-1, the J call TRBJ1-2; 8 bases agree with TRBD1. This CDR3 comprises 15 residues. In germline, CDR1 is SQVTM, CDR2 ANQGSEA. V lost 7 bases, J lost 5 bases, and 15 bases stayed unmatched.

The chain has TRBV27 and TRBJ2-6; D may be TRBD1 (6 bases). This CDR3 region has 16 residues. Looked up from germline, CDR1 is MNHEY and CDR2 is SMNVEV (reference sequence). Deletions cut 6 bases from V and 0 bases from J, with 12 bases between. The CDR3 loop reads CASRPQGYSGANVLTF. In DNA, the CDR3 is TGTGCCAGCAGACCACAGGGTTACTCTGGGGCCAACGTCCTGACTTTC. The full variable domain, in which reference TRBV27 and TRBJ2-6 provide the parts outside the CDR3, is EAQVTQNPRYLITVTGKKLTVTCSQNMNHEYMSWYRQDPGLGLRQIYYSMNVEVTDKGDVPEGYKVSRKEKRNFPLILESPSPNQTSLYFCASRPQGYSGANVLTFGAGSRLTVL.

V usage is TRBV5-8 and J usage is TRBJ1-5; the D is unclear. This CDR3 contains 13 residues. V lost 5 bases and J 0 bases, leaving 6 bases between the germline ends. The V gene's germline CDR1 is SGHTS and CDR2 YDEGEE. The DNA of the CDR3 is TGTGCCAGCAGACTAATTAGCAATCAGCCCCAGCATTTT. Translated, it gives CASRLISNQPQHF.

The chain employs TRBV2 and TRBJ1-5; D is possibly TRBD1 (5 bases). The V end lost 8 bases, the J end lost 1 base, and 15 bases lay between the germline ends. This CDR3 has 15 amino acids. Germline V gene sequence: CDR1 SNHLY, CDR2 FYNNEI. The CDR3 sequence: CASGAMGSSNQPQHF. The CDR3 DNA reads as TGTGCCAGCGGGGCGATGGGATCGAGCAATCAGCCCCAGCATTTT.

This clone has only a few counts. V is TRBV3-1 (or the pseudogene TRBV3-2) and J is TRBJ2-1; TRBD2 is a possible D gene (7 bases). The germline V and J ends were trimmed by 1 base and 14 bases, with 15 bases remaining between them. CDR1 is LGHDT, CDR2 YNNKEL, per germline (reference sequence). The CDR3 has 13 residues. CDR3 sequence (DNA): TGTGCCAGCAGCCAAGGCGAGGGGGGGAGAGAGTTCTTC. Translated: CASSQGEGGREFF.

This rearrangement joins TRBV7-2 to TRBJ1-1; no definite D call. In germline, CDR1 is SGHTA, CDR2 FQGNSA. Trimming took 6 bases from V and 4 from J, leaving 12 bases between them. The CDR3 is 13 amino acids. CDR3 sequence reads: CASRTTRGTEAFF. The CDR3 region has the DNA TGTGCCAGCAGGACGACTCGTGGCACTGAAGCTTTCTTT.

The rearrangement uses TRBV24-1 and TRBJ2-3; 8 bases are shared with TRBD1. This CDR3 is 13 amino acids long. The V gene end was trimmed by 7 bases and the J gene end by 7 bases; junction bases not matched to a gene: 6. Germline V gene lookup returns CDR1 KGHDR and CDR2 SFDVKD. The CDR3 loop reads CATSRTGWNTQYF. The DNA for the CDR3 is TGTGCCACCAGCCGGACAGGGTGGAATACGCAGTATTTT.

This sequence joins TRBV9 and TRBJ2-2; possibly TRBD2 for D (6 bases). V dropped 0 bases and J dropped 7 bases, with 10 bases sitting between them. There are 14 residues in the CDR3. Per germline, CDR1 SGDLS and CDR2 YYNGEE. The CDR3 region is CASSVVGTYGELFF. In nucleotides, the CDR3 is TGTGCCAGCAGCGTAGTGGGGACTTACGGGGAGCTGTTTTTT.

The V call is TRBV29-1, the J call TRBJ1-5, with 9 bases that match TRBD1. J was trimmed by 6 bases and V by 3 bases; bases with no gene match: 9. This CDR3 is built from 15 residues. The germline gives CDR1 SQVTM, CDR2 ANQGSEA. This CDR3 is CSVELDRGSGQPQHF. The CDR3 bases are TGCAGCGTTGAGCTCGACAGGGGGTCCGGTCAGCCCCAGCATTTT.

V is TRBV2 and J is TRBJ1-5, with 8 bases lining up with TRBD1. This CDR3 contains 14 residues. The V and J ends lost 6 bases and 4 bases, in that order; junction bases with no gene match: 5. Germline V lookup: CDR1 SNHLY, CDR2 FYNNEI. The CDR3 loop is CASRPGTGNQPQHF. DNA of the CDR3: TGTGCCAGCAGACCCGGGACAGGTAATCAGCCCCAGCATTTT. Complete variable domain (other parts from reference TRBV2 and TRBJ1-5): EPEVTQTPSHQVTQMGQEVILRCVPISNHLYFYWYRQILGQKVEFLVSFYNNEISEKSEIFDDQFSVERPDGSNFTLKIRSTKLEDSAMYFCASRPGTGNQPQHFGDGTRLSIL.

V and J are TRBV7-3 and TRBJ2-3; 11 nucleotides match TRBD2. The CDR3 is made up of 16 amino acids. CDR1 and CDR2 (germline): SGHTA, FQGTGA. The V segment lost 5 bases and the J segment 2 bases; nucleotides outside the gene matches: 6. CDR3 coding DNA: TGTGCCAGCAGCACAACTAGCGGGGGATACACAGATACGCAGTATTTT. This translates into CASSTTSGGYTDTQYF.

The chain's CDR3 is CASSKRRRGRVRRGLDYGYTF. In DNA form, the CDR3 reads TGTGCCAGCAGCAAACGACGAAGGGGCAGGGTCCGCCGTGGCCTCGACTATGGCTACACCTTC. V and J are TRBV21-1 and TRBJ1-2; the tabulated D call, TRBD1, remains unverified against the DNA. TRBV21-1 is annotated as a pseudogene. The CDR3 is made up of 21 amino acids.

The CDR3 DNA reads TGTGCCAGCAGCCCCGGGGAAAACACCGGGGAGCTGTTTTTT. It specifies CASSPGENTGELFF. V and J are TRBV5-4 and TRBJ2-2; tentative D call: TRBD2 (5 bases). Trimming stripped 4 bases from V and 2 bases from J, with 9 bases between. This CDR3 comprises 14 residues. Germline loops: CDR1 SGHNT, CDR2 YYREEE (reference sequence). Looking up the rest from reference TRBV5-4 and TRBJ2-2 gives the full variable domain: ETGVTQSPTHLIKTRGQQVTLRCSSQSGHNTVSWYQQALGQGPQFIFQYYREEENGRGNFPPRFSGLQFPNYSSELNVNALELDDSALYLCASSPGENTGELFFGEGSRLTVL.

The CDR3 is CANQALQGSGNTIYF. In nucleotides, the CDR3 is TGTGCCAACCAAGCTTTACAGGGCTCTGGAAACACCATATATTTT. The chain joins TRBV2 to TRBJ1-3, with a possible D match to TRBD1 (6 bases). Looked up from germline, CDR1 is SNHLY and CDR2 is FYNNEI. The CDR3 extends over 15 amino acids. V gave up 10 bases and J gave up 0 bases, with 16 bases separating them.

V and J are TRBV3-1 (or the pseudogene TRBV3-2) and TRBJ2-2, with 7 bases fitting TRBD1. CDR3 length equals 17 residues. CDR1 is LGHDT and CDR2 is YNNKEL in the germline V gene (reference sequence). V shed 1 base, J shed 4 bases, and the junction held 9 bases outside the gene matches. The CDR3 DNA reads TGTGCCAGCAGCCAAGGGGGTGACAGGGCCCCCACCGGGGAGCTGTTTTTT. It translates to CASSQGGDRAPTGELFF.

This clone occurred once. This chain connects TRBV28 to TRBJ1-6; D is perhaps TRBD1 (6 bases). CDR3 size: 14 residues. Trimming stripped 6 bases from V and 3 bases from J, with 9 bases between. Germline assignment: CDR1 MDHEN and CDR2 SYDVKM. This chain's CDR3 is CASRNRDYNSPLHF. The DNA for the CDR3 is TGTGCCAGCAGGAACAGGGACTATAATTCACCCCTCCACTTT.

The V gene is TRBV30, the J gene TRBJ1-2; D is ambiguous. Germline lookup yields CDR1 GTSNPN and CDR2 SVGIG (reference sequence). Trimming removed 4 bases from V and 5 bases from J, with 17 bases in between. This CDR3 comprises 14 residues. CDR3: CAWIWETGTYGYTF. CDR3 in DNA: TGTGCCTGGATTTGGGAGACTGGAACGTATGGCTACACCTTC.